The sequence of this T cell receptor (beta chain) was determined in a study of blood T cell repertoires in COVID-19. On the study more broadly: Material from acute and convalescent COVID-19 was sourced from the United States, Italy and Spain. Sample material is recorded as cDNA or gDNA derived from T cells, B-cell-depleted T cells, or PBMCs.

In the authors' methods: Amplification of reference gene primers was used by the study to estimate nucleated cell counts. Sequencing used immunoSEQ multiplex PCR; TCRdb keeps in-frame clones, though not all of them. D and trimming were read from the DNA, whereas the V and J calls and clone size are those reported in that table. The data contain approximately 280,000 clones, more than 80% of them singletons. The TCR was taken from a woman aged 25 to 39 with COVID-19, enrolled during active disease. The sample taken for sequencing was peripheral blood.

The DNA of the CDR3 is TGTGCCTGGAGTGTACAGGAGACCCAGTACTTC. Translating gives CAWSVQETQYF. This sequence joins TRBV30 and TRBJ2-5, with D uncertain. V was shortened by 0 bases and J by 5 bases, with 4 bases between the two germline ends. CDR1 and CDR2 from the germline V gene are GTSNPN and SVGIG (reference sequence). CDR3 length: 11 residues.